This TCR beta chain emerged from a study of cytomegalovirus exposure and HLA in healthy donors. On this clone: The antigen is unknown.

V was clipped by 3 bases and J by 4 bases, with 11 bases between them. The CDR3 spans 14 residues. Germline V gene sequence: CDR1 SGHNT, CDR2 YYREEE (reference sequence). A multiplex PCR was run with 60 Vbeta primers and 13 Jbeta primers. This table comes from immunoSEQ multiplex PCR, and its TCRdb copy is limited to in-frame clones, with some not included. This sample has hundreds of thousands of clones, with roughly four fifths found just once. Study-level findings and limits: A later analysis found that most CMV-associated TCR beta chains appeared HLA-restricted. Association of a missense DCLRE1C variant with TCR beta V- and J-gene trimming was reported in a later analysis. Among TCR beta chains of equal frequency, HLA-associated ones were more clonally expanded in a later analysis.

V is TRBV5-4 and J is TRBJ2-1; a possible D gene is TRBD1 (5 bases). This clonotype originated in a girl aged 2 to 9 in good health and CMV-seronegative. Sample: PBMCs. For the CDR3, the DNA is TGTGCCAGCAGCTCTACAGGTCTGTACAATGAGCAGTTCTTC. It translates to CASSSTGLYNEQFF.